What follows are 32 T cell receptor beta chains derived from one specimen sequenced in a study of OX40 agonist ivuxolimab in advanced cancers. Clones were sequenced by immunoSEQ multiplex PCR, and TCRdb holds only the in-frame ones, with some missing. The data show some 90,000 clones, more than 85% seen once. The input for sequencing was CD4+ or CD8+ T cells sorted from blood, taken in a trial of the OX40 agonist ivuxolimab. The receptors originated from an adult with an advanced solid tumor such as melanoma, head and neck, liver or kidney cancer.

The rearrangement joins TRBV15 to TRBJ2-3, with D perhaps matching TRBD1 or TRBD2 (5 bases each). Germline loops: CDR1 LNHNV, CDR2 YYDKDF (reference sequence). The CDR3 runs 13 residues. The ends were cut back, 11 bases at V and 4 bases at J, with 16 bases in the middle. CDR3 nucleotides: TGTGCCTCCGGCGCCCAGGGAGCAGATACGCAGTATTTT. This translates into CASGAQGADTQYF. Full variable domain (rest looked up from reference TRBV15 and TRBJ2-3): DAMVIQNPRYQVTQFGKPVTLSCSQTLNHNVMYWYQQKSSQAPKLLFHYYDKDFNNEADTPDNFQSRRPNTSFCFLDIRSPGLGDTAMYLCASGAQGADTQYFGPGTRLTVL.

The chain joins TRBV6-5 to TRBJ1-5; D is unresolved. V lost 4 bases and J lost 7, with 11 bases in between. CDR1 is MNHEY and CDR2 is SVGAGI in the germline V gene. There are 13 residues in the CDR3. The CDR3 sequence: CASSLSGPQPQHF. The CDR3 DNA sequence: TGTGCCAGCAGTTTGTCGGGCCCGCAGCCCCAGCATTTT.

The V gene is TRBV19, the J gene TRBJ1-1; 8 bases align to TRBD1. V lost 5 bases, J lost 2 bases, and 4 bases stayed unmatched. Germline lookup yields CDR1 LNHDA and CDR2 SQIVND (reference sequence). The CDR3 spans 14 residues. The CDR3 is CASSLGQVNTEAFF. The DNA for the CDR3 is TGTGCCAGTAGTTTGGGACAGGTTAACACTGAAGCTTTCTTT.

V is TRBV7-9 and J is TRBJ2-7; D may be TRBD1 or TRBD2 (5 bases each). The germline V gene encodes CDR1 SEHNR and CDR2 FQNEAQ (reference sequence). The CDR3 contains 14 residues. V lost 5 bases and J 7 bases, leaving 18 bases between the germline ends. CDR3 in amino acids: CASSPPRGVREQYF. The DNA for the CDR3 is TGTGCCAGCAGCCCACCTCGAGGGGTCCGGGAGCAGTACTTC. The full variable domain, completed using reference TRBV7-9 and TRBJ2-7, is DTGVSQNPRHKITKRGQNVTFRCDPISEHNRLYWYRQTLGQGPEFLTYFQNEAQLEKSRLLSDRFSAERPKGSFSTLEIQRTEQGDSAMYLCASSPPRGVREQYFGPGTRLTVT.

The chain combines TRBV6-5 with TRBJ2-1; tentative D call: TRBD2 (5 bases). CDR1 MNHEY and CDR2 SVGAGI come from the germline V gene. CDR3 size: 16 residues. The V end lost 0 bases, the J end lost 0 bases, and 9 bases lay between the germline ends. CDR3 DNA sequence: TGTGCCAGCAGTTACTCGGGCGGGTCCTCCTACAATGAGCAGTTCTTC. This sequence encodes CASSYSGGSSYNEQFF.

This clone appeared a single time. V is TRBV12-5 and J is TRBJ2-2, with 9 bases aligning to TRBD2. V was pared by 0 bases and J by 0 bases, with 2 bases of the junction left unmatched. Per germline, CDR1 LGHNT and CDR2 FRNRAP. The CDR3 covers 17 residues. DNA of the CDR3: TGTGCTAGTGGTTTGGTACGCGGGGGGGCGAACACCGGGGAGCTGTTTTTT. Amino acid sequence: CASGLVRGGANTGELFF.

This chain connects TRBV5-8 to TRBJ2-3; the match to TRBD2 covers 11 bases. The CDR3 covers 16 residues. Germline V gene data show CDR1 as SGHTS and CDR2 as YDEGEE. V lost 4 bases to trimming and J lost 0 bases; unmatched junction nucleotides: 4. CDR3 sequence (DNA): TGTGCCAGCAGCCCGCGACTAGCGGGGAGCACAGATACGCAGTATTTT. Translation gives CASSPRLAGSTDTQYF.

The chain recombines TRBV4-3 with TRBJ2-7, with D maybe TRBD2 (6 bases). The CDR3 is made up of 16 amino acids. In germline, CDR1 is LGHNA, CDR2 YSLEER. Trimming pared 1 base from V and 3 bases from J, leaving 16 bases between. The CDR3 here is CASSQGGPAGIYEQYF. The CDR3 bases are TGCGCCAGCAGCCAAGGGGGCCCGGCGGGAATCTACGAGCAGTACTTC.

V and J are TRBV6-6 and TRBJ2-3, with TRBD2 as a possible D gene (7 bases). Germline V CDR1 and CDR2: MNHNY, SVGAGI (reference sequence). Deletions cut 5 bases from V and 2 bases from J, with 17 bases between. The CDR3 runs to 16 residues. CDR3 DNA: TGTGCCAGCAGTAACCCTTCGGGGGGCCCCACAGATACGCAGTATTTT. Its translation is CASSNPSGGPTDTQYF.

This chain uses TRBV7-6 with TRBJ2-1; TRBD2 agrees at 12 bases. J was trimmed by 10 bases and V by 1 base; bases with no gene match: 8. CDR1 is SGHVS and CDR2 is FNYEAQ in the germline V gene. The CDR3 is 16 amino acids. The CDR3 DNA follows: TGTGCCAGCAGCTTAGGGACTAGCGGGGCCCCCAGGGAGCAGTTCTTC. Protein product: CASSLGTSGAPREQFF.

The rearrangement uses TRBV18 and TRBJ1-3; D call uncertain. The CDR3 is 18 residues long. Looked up from germline, CDR1 is KGHSH and CDR2 is LQKENI. V dropped 6 bases and J dropped 2 bases, with 23 bases sitting between them. CDR3: CASSPMDGTHHPGNTIYF. CDR3 nucleotides: TGTGCCAGCTCGCCCATGGACGGAACACACCATCCTGGAAACACCATATATTTT. Looking up the rest from reference TRBV18 and TRBJ1-3 gives the full variable domain: NAGVMQNPRHLVRRRGQEARLRCSPMKGHSHVYWYRQLPEEGLKFMVYLQKENIIDESGMPKERFSAEFPKEGPSILRIQQVVRGDSAAYFCASSPMDGTHHPGNTIYFGEGSWLTVV.

This rearrangement joins TRBV5-6 to TRBJ2-7, with 15 bases lining up with TRBD2. The germline CDR1 and CDR2 sequences are SGHDT and YYEEEE. Unmatched junction bases numbered 5, after V lost 3 bases and J lost 7 bases. The CDR3 is made up of 15 amino acids. For the CDR3, the DNA is TGTGCCAGCAGCTGGGGACTAGCGGGAGGTGGAGAGCAGTACTTC. This gives the protein CASSWGLAGGGEQYF. Using reference TRBV5-6 and TRBJ2-7 for the parts outside the CDR3, the full variable domain is DAGVTQSPTHLIKTRGQQVTLRCSPKSGHDTVSWYQQALGQGPQFIFQYYEEEERQRGNFPDRFSGHQFPNYSSELNVNALLLGDSALYLCASSWGLAGGGEQYFGPGTRLTVT.

The chain joins TRBV30 to TRBJ2-6, with D possibly matching TRBD2 (6 bases). V lost 3 bases, J lost 0 bases, and 15 bases lay in between. CDR1 is GTSNPN, CDR2 SVGIG, per germline (reference sequence). This CDR3 region has 17 residues. CDR3 sequence reads: CAWRRGVGVSGANVLTF. In DNA, the CDR3 is TGTGCCTGGAGGCGGGGTGTGGGCGTCTCTGGGGCCAACGTCCTGACTTTC. Based on the CDR3 plus reference TRBV30 and TRBJ2-6, the full variable domain is SQTIHQWPATLVQPVGSPLSLECTVEGTSNPNLYWYRQAAGRGLQLLFYSVGIGQISSEVPQNLSASRPQDRQFILSSKKLLLSDSGFYLCAWRRGVGVSGANVLTFGAGSRLTVL.

The chain uses TRBV11-2 and TRBJ2-7, with 10 bases lining up with TRBD2. The germline CDR1 and CDR2 sequences are SGHAT and FQNNGV. The CDR3 length is 16 residues. V was clipped by 5 bases and J by 0 bases; unmatched bases: 7. CDR3 loop: CASSPVAGGLSYEQYF. The CDR3 DNA follows: TGTGCCAGCAGCCCAGTAGCGGGGGGACTCTCCTACGAGCAGTACTTC.

The chain carries TRBV19 and TRBJ2-3; D is undetermined. This CDR3 comprises 14 residues. The V gene lost 3 bases and the J gene lost 3 bases, with 10 bases spanning the gap. Germline V CDR1 and CDR2: LNHDA, SQIVND (reference sequence). The CDR3 loop is CASSMWQQTDTQYF. The CDR3 DNA sequence: TGTGCCAGTAGTATGTGGCAGCAAACAGATACGCAGTATTTT.

The chain recombines TRBV5-6 with TRBJ2-7, with unresolved D. This CDR3 spans 14 amino acids. The germline CDR1 and CDR2 sequences are SGHDT and YYEEEE. V was pared by 4 bases and J by 0 bases, with 11 bases between. The CDR3: CASSRAADSYEQYF. CDR3 DNA sequence: TGTGCCAGCAGCCGCGCGGCGGACTCCTACGAGCAGTACTTC.

This chain uses TRBV6-5 with TRBJ1-2; D may be TRBD1 (6 bases). The CDR3 spans 13 residues. V dropped 0 bases and J dropped 8 bases, with 10 bases sitting between them. Germline lookup yields CDR1 MNHEY and CDR2 SVGAGI. CDR3 DNA sequence: TGTGCCAGCAGTTACTCAAACAGGGACGGCTACACCTTC. Protein product: CASSYSNRDGYTF.

This chain's CDR3 is CASSFSGTGEEELFF. As DNA, the CDR3 is TGCGCCAGCAGCTTCTCCGGGACAGGGGAAGAAGAGCTGTTTTTT. This rearrangement joins TRBV5-1 to TRBJ2-2; TRBD1 matches 10 bases. In germline, CDR1 is SGHRS, CDR2 YFSETQ. V lost 2 bases and J lost 11; bases outside the gene matches: 9. CDR3 length equals 15 residues.

V is TRBV23-1 and J is TRBJ1-2; D may be TRBD1 (6 bases). Being an ORF, TRBV23-1 has a function that is uncertain. The CDR3 covers 19 residues. The V end was cut by 7 bases, the J end by 7 bases, with 34 bases between. The CDR3 nucleotides read TGCGCCAGCATCACAAACAAGAAACCTGGGGGGGGGCCAGTTCGTGGCTACACCTTC. Its protein is CASITNKKPGGGPVRGYTF.

This chain connects TRBV5-1 to TRBJ1-1, with D tentatively TRBD1 (6 bases). The V end was cut by 3 bases, the J end by 0 bases, with 18 bases between. Germline V lookup: CDR1 SGHRS, CDR2 YFSETQ. There are 17 residues in the CDR3. This chain's CDR3 is CASSSEGGPPMNTEAFF. CDR3 DNA sequence: TGCGCCAGCAGCTCAGAGGGGGGCCCTCCTATGAACACTGAAGCTTTCTTT.

The genes are TRBV11-2 and TRBJ2-3; TRBD2 agrees at 11 bases. The trim removed 0 bases at V and 11 bases at J, leaving 13 bases unmatched. This CDR3 has 17 amino acids. The germline CDR1 and CDR2 sequences are SGHAT and FQNNGV. CDR3 region: CASSLEIAGGRREVQYF. The DNA for the CDR3 is TGTGCCAGCAGCTTAGAAATAGCGGGGGGGCGTCGAGAAGTGCAGTATTTT.

This rearrangement joins TRBV5-6 to TRBJ1-5, with 7 bases lining up with TRBD1. Germline CDR1 reads SGHDT; CDR2 reads YYEEEE. V lost 4 bases, J lost 6 bases, and 4 bases stayed unmatched. This CDR3 region has 13 residues. The CDR3: CASSAGGFQPQHF. The CDR3 DNA sequence: TGTGCCAGCAGCGCAGGGGGGTTTCAGCCCCAGCATTTT. Supplemented by reference TRBV5-6 and TRBJ1-5, the full variable domain reads DAGVTQSPTHLIKTRGQQVTLRCSPKSGHDTVSWYQQALGQGPQFIFQYYEEEERQRGNFPDRFSGHQFPNYSSELNVNALLLGDSALYLCASSAGGFQPQHFGDGTRLSIL.

The rearrangement uses TRBV6-5 and TRBJ2-2, with D unclear. The CDR3 is made up of 16 amino acids. CDR1 is MNHEY, CDR2 SVGAGI, per germline. The ends were cut back, 3 bases at V and 2 bases at J, with 13 bases in the middle. In DNA, the CDR3 is TGTGCCAGCAGTTATGAGTTATTGGGCAACACCGGGGAGCTGTTTTTT. Amino acids: CASSYELLGNTGELFF.

The rearrangement joins TRBV6-5 to TRBJ2-1; 11 bases fit TRBD2. Germline lookup yields CDR1 MNHEY and CDR2 SVGAGI. V lost 6 bases, J lost 3 bases, and 1 base stayed unmatched. CDR3 length: 14 amino acids. CDR3 residues: CASSTSGGYNEQFF. Written as DNA, the CDR3 is TGTGCCAGCAGCACTAGCGGGGGCTACAATGAGCAGTTCTTC.

The V and J genes are TRBV5-6 and TRBJ2-7, with a weak D call TRBD1 (5 bases). Per germline, CDR1 SGHDT and CDR2 YYEEEE. The germline V and J ends were trimmed by 0 bases and 0 bases, with 7 bases remaining between them. The CDR3 loop spans 14 amino acids. DNA for the CDR3: TGTGCCAGCAGCTTGGTGGGGCCCTCCTACGAGCAGTACTTC. The encoded protein is CASSLVGPSYEQYF.

A single count supports this clone. The rearrangement uses TRBV13 and TRBJ1-1, with 9 bases matching TRBD1. V lost 5 bases, J lost 5 bases, and 3 bases stayed unmatched. Looked up from germline, CDR1 is PRHDT and CDR2 is FYEKMQ (reference sequence). CDR3 length: 13 amino acids. DNA for the CDR3: TGTGCCAGCAGCCACAGGGGGCGGACTGAAGCTTTCTTT. Translated, it gives CASSHRGRTEAFF.

The J gene is TRBJ2-3, the V gene TRBV4-1, with D possibly being TRBD1 (5 bases). Germline V gene sequence: CDR1 MGHRA, CDR2 YSYEKL. Trimming removed 0 bases at V and 2 bases at J, with 18 bases between. This CDR3 has 18 amino acids. CDR3: CASSQDPARVRLTDTQYF. The CDR3 coding sequence is TGCGCCAGCAGCCAAGATCCGGCCAGGGTGAGACTCACAGATACGCAGTATTTT.

CDR3 loop: CASSLTGGYGNTIYF. CDR3 sequence (DNA): TGTGCCAGCAGCTTGACAGGGGGCTATGGAAACACCATATATTTT. The chain joins TRBV5-5 to TRBJ1-3; 9 nucleotides agree with TRBD1. This CDR3 comprises 15 residues. The V segment lost 1 base and the J segment 3 bases; nucleotides outside the gene matches: 2. Germline CDR1 SGHKS, CDR2 YYEKEE (reference sequence).

The J gene is TRBJ1-2, the V gene TRBV2; no reliable D call. Germline-derived CDR1 and CDR2 are SNHLY and FYNNEI. The length of the CDR3 is 14 residues. With 6 bases removed from V and 0 bases from J, the gap between germline ends came to 11 bases. The CDR3 loop reads CASRQAGSNYGYTF. DNA of the CDR3: TGTGCCAGCAGGCAAGCAGGTTCTAACTATGGCTACACCTTC.

The chain recombines TRBV27 with TRBJ2-7; TRBD1 aligns across 12 bases. The J call is in doubt because the DNA end fits TRBJ2-1 better. This CDR3 is 19 amino acids long. Germline V gives CDR1 MNHEY, CDR2 SMNVEV (reference sequence). The CDR3 coding sequence is TGTGCCAGCGGCAACCCTCCCCGGGACAGGGGGCAAAGACGTGATGAGCAGTTCTTC. Amino acid sequence: CASGNPPRDRGQRRDEQFF.

The CDR3 is CASGWDPPKGGYQETQYF. Here the CDR3 DNA reads TGTGCTAGTGGTTGGGACCCCCCTAAGGGCGGATACCAAGAGACCCAGTACTTC. The V and J genes are TRBV12-5 and TRBJ2-5; either TRBD1 or TRBD2 may fit D (5 bases each). Germline-derived CDR1 and CDR2 are LGHNT and FRNRAP. The CDR3 is made up of 18 amino acids. The germline V and J ends were trimmed by 4 bases and 0 bases, with 21 bases remaining between them.

The V call is TRBV19, the J call TRBJ2-7; 7 nucleotides agree with TRBD1. The germline V gene has CDR1 LNHDA and CDR2 SQIVND (reference sequence). This CDR3 has 14 amino acids. V dropped 6 bases and J dropped 6; count of bases not matched to a gene: 11. The CDR3 bases are TGTGCCAGTAGCCCACAGGGGCCCCTATTCGAGCAGTACTTC. As protein: CASSPQGPLFEQYF.